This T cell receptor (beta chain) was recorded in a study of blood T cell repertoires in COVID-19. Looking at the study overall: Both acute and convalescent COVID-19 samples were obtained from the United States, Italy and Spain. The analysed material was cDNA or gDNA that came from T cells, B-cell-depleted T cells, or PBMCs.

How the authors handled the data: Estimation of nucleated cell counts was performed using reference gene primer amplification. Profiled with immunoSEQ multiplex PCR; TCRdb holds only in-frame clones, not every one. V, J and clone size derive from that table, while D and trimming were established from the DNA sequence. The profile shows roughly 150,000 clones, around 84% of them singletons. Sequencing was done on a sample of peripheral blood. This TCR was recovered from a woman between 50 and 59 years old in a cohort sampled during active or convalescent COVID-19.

The CDR3 reads CASSLVQGQRGNEQFF. CDR3 bases: TGTGCCAGCAGCTTAGTACAGGGCCAAAGGGGCAATGAGCAGTTCTTC. The V and J genes are TRBV7-6 and TRBJ2-1; D is possibly TRBD1 (6 bases). The CDR3 sequence is 16 residues long. Trimming took off 1 base at V and 6 bases at J, with 16 bases between the two ends. CDR1 SGHVS and CDR2 FNYEAQ come from the germline V gene.